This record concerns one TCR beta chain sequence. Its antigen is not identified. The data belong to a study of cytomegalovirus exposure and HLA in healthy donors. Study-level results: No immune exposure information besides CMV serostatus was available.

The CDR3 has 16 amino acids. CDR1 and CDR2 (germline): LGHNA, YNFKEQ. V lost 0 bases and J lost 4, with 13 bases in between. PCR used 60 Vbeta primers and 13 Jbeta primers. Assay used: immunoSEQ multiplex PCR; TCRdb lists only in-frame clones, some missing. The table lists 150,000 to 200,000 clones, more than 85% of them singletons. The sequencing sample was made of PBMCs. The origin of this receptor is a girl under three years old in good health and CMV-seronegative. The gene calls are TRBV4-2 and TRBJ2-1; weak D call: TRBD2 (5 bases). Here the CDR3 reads CASSQDRSLVYNEQFF. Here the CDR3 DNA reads TGTGCCAGCAGCCAAGATAGGTCACTAGTATACAATGAGCAGTTCTTC.